The rows below give T cell receptor beta chains drawn from one sample of a study of siplizumab effects on memory and regulatory T cells. TCRdb keeps only in-frame clones here, not all; method: immunoSEQ multiplex PCR. The sample comprises roughly 100,000 clones, about 93% of which are singletons, and 0.85% to 1.2% rests with the top ten. Sample: CD4+ T cells sorted from blood. The source is a human donor in good health. Both conserved end residues are part of each CDR3. A D gene is named only where the DNA matches it firmly. The size field is filled for only some rows; it gives once, few, many or a size class.

d_call j_call cdr3_length v_call clone_size cdr3_nt cdr3_aa
- TRBJ1-4 15 TRBV6-4 once TGTGCCAGCAGTGACTCATCAGGGAAGAATGAAAAACTGTTTTTT CASSDSSGKNEKLFF
TRBD1 TRBJ1-5 15 TRBV28 - TGTGCCAGCAGCTCGGGACAGCTGGTGAATCAGCCCCAGCATTTT CASSSGQLVNQPQHF
- TRBJ2-4 18 TRBV11-3 once TGTGCCAGCAGCTTAGACTTTCCCCGGGACTCCGACCTAAACATTCAGTACTTC CASSLDFPRDSDLNIQYF
- TRBJ2-4 14 TRBV11-1 - TGTGCCAGCAGCCCGACAGGTACAGGTGCGATTCAGTACTTC CASSPTGTGAIQYF
- TRBJ1-1 14 TRBV2 - TGTGCCAGCAGTGAATCTGTGGGGTACACTGAAGCTTTCTTT CASSESVGYTEAFF
TRBD1 TRBJ2-1 14 TRBV7-2 - TGTGCCAGCAGAACCGGGACAGGCCTCCAAGGGCAGTTCTTC CASRTGTGLQGQFF
- TRBJ2-3 11 TRBV29-1 - TGCAGCGTTTCAGATGGAGATACGCAGTATTTT CSVSDGDTQYF
TRBD2 TRBJ2-2 14 TRBV5-1 - TGCGCCAGCAATCCGGGAGGGAGGACCGGGGAGCTGTTTTTT CASNPGGRTGELFF
- TRBJ2-1 12 TRBV7-3 once TGTGCCAGCAGCTATTCCCCCAGTGAGCAGTTCTTC CASSYSPSEQFF
TRBD1 TRBJ1-2 16 TRBV9 - TGTGCCAGCAGCGTAGGTATCGGGACAGGGGGCCATGGCTACACCTTC CASSVGIGTGGHGYTF
- TRBJ2-7 14 TRBV27 - TGTGCCAGCAGTTTCACATTCAGTAACAACGAGCAGTACTTC CASSFTFSNNEQYF
- TRBJ2-3 14 TRBV28 once TGTGCCAGCAGTTTATTAAACAGTGCAGATACGCAGTATTTT CASSLLNSADTQYF
TRBD1 TRBJ2-7 14 TRBV19 - TGTGCCAGTAGTATATATGGGGACAGATACGAGCAGTACTTC CASSIYGDRYEQYF
TRBD2 TRBJ2-7 12 TRBV10-2 - TGCGCCAGCAGTGAACAAAAGCGGGAGGAGTACTTC CASSEQKREEYF
TRBD1 TRBJ1-4 16 TRBV2 - TGTGCCAGCAGCGCTCCGACGGACAGGAAGGACGAAAAACTGTTTTTT CASSAPTDRKDEKLFF
- TRBJ1-4 15 TRBV5-5 few TGTGCCAGCAGGGCCGACAGCGGTCCTAATGAAAAACTGTTTTTT CASRADSGPNEKLFF
- TRBJ1-4 14 TRBV9 - TGTGCCAGCAGCGCCCAAGCAACTAATGAAAAACTGTTTTTT CASSAQATNEKLFF
- TRBJ2-5 14 TRBV7-7 - TGTGCCAGCAGCTTAAGGCACAACCAAGAGACCCAGTACTTC CASSLRHNQETQYF
- TRBJ2-7 13 TRBV18 few TGTGCCAGCTCATTAAACACTGCCTACGAGCAGTACTTC CASSLNTAYEQYF
- TRBJ2-7 13 TRBV27 once TGTGCCACCGGCGGTAATCCGGCCTACGAGCAGTACTTC CATGGNPAYEQYF
- TRBJ1-5 15 TRBV5-6 - TGTGCCAGCAGCTTGGCCCAGGCTCTCAATCAGCCCCAGCATTTT CASSLAQALNQPQHF
TRBD2 TRBJ2-5 15 TRBV5-1 - TGCGCCAGCAGCTCAGAGACTAGCGGGCGAAAGACCCAGTACTTC CASSSETSGRKTQYF
- TRBJ2-7 13 TRBV10-3 - TGTGCCATCAGCCCCCAAGTGTACTACGAGCAGTACTTC CAISPQVYYEQYF
- TRBJ1-4 12 TRBV27 - TGTGCCAGCAGTTTAGAAGGTGAAAAACTGTTTTTT CASSLEGEKLFF
- TRBJ2-5 17 TRBV29-1 - TGCAGCGTTGTTATGGGGGTGACTGGAACAATCCAAGAGACCCAGTACTTC CSVVMGVTGTIQETQYF
- TRBJ2-2 19 TRBV9 - TGTGCCAGCAGCGTAGACCCCCTTTCACCGGGTCGGGGCACCGGGGAGCTGTTTTTT CASSVDPLSPGRGTGELFF
TRBD1 TRBJ2-7 13 TRBV11-2 few TGTGCCAGCAGCTTAAGGGCCTTGACAGGGGAGAACTTC CASSLRALTGENF
- TRBJ2-3 16 TRBV11-1 - TGTGCCAGCAGCTTAGGGGCAGGGTATGTGGCAGATACGCAGTATTTT CASSLGAGYVADTQYF
- TRBJ2-7 15 TRBV30 - TGTGCCTGGAGTGTCACCCGGGGCGGTTTCCGCGAGCAGTACTTC CAWSVTRGGFREQYF
- TRBJ2-2 10 TRBV27 - TGTGCCAGAAACGCCGGGGAGCTGTTTTTT CARNAGELFF
TRBD1 TRBJ1-5 13 TRBV30 - TGTGCCTGGAACAGGGGGGGAAGTCAGCCCCAGCATTTT CAWNRGGSQPQHF
- TRBJ1-2 13 TRBV27 - TGTGCCAGCAGTTTACAGGGTTCCTATGGCTACACCTTC CASSLQGSYGYTF
- TRBJ1-6 13 TRBV30 - TGTGCCTGGAGTGCCGAAGAGGATTCACCCCTCCACTTT CAWSAEEDSPLHF
- TRBJ2-7 13 TRBV9 - TGTGCCAGCAGCGTAGGGTTTAGGGACGAGCAGTACTTC CASSVGFRDEQYF
- TRBJ1-1 14 TRBV19 - TGTGCCAGTAGTATAGATTGGGGGAACACTGAAGCTTTCTTT CASSIDWGNTEAFF
- TRBJ2-1 15 TRBV7-2 - TGTGCCAGCAGGGCCGACAGGAAACGCGGCAATGAGCAGTTCTTC CASRADRKRGNEQFF
- TRBJ1-1 13 TRBV7-9 - TGTGCCAGCAGAGACCGGACGAACACTGAAGCTTTCTTT CASRDRTNTEAFF
TRBD1 TRBJ1-5 13 TRBV2 - TGTGCCAGCAGTCGACAGGGGAATCAGCCCCAGCATTTT CASSRQGNQPQHF
- TRBJ2-5 12 TRBV25-1 - TGTGCCAGCAGTGGGGGCGAAGAGACCCAGTACTTC CASSGGEETQYF
- TRBJ2-7 12 TRBV11-2 - TGTGCCAGCAGCTTAGACGCCTACGAGCAGTACTTC CASSLDAYEQYF
- TRBJ2-6 19 TRBV4-1 - TGCGCCAGCAGCCAACCCGGAAGGCGTGGGCGCTCTGGGGCCAACGTCCTGACTTTC CASSQPGRRGRSGANVLTF
- TRBJ1-4 16 TRBV4-1 - TGCGCCAGCAGCTGGCAGCGAAGTTTCGCTAATGAAAAACTGTTTTTT CASSWQRSFANEKLFF
- TRBJ2-2 15 TRBV5-6 - TGTGCCAGCAGCTTGATGGGGTCGAACACCGGGGAGCTGTTTTTT CASSLMGSNTGELFF
- TRBJ2-4 14 TRBV18 - TGTGCCAGCTCACCACCGTACAGACAAAACATTCAGTACTTC CASSPPYRQNIQYF
- TRBJ2-7 15 TRBV28 - TGTGCCAGCAGTCCTTTCCTTTCGGGGCCTCAGAAGCAGTACTTC CASSPFLSGPQKQYF
- TRBJ2-5 13 TRBV7-8 - TGTGCCAGCAGCTTAGGGGGCAAGAAGGCCCAGTACTTC CASSLGGKKAQYF
- TRBJ2-3 19 TRBV5-1 - TGCGCCAGCAGCCTAGAGGGGGGGCGCGCAATAAAAACCACAGATACGCAGTATTTT CASSLEGGRAIKTTDTQYF
TRBD1 TRBJ1-1 14 TRBV5-1 many TGCGCCAGCAGTCGGGACAGGCAGAACACTGAAGCTTTCTTT CASSRDRQNTEAFF